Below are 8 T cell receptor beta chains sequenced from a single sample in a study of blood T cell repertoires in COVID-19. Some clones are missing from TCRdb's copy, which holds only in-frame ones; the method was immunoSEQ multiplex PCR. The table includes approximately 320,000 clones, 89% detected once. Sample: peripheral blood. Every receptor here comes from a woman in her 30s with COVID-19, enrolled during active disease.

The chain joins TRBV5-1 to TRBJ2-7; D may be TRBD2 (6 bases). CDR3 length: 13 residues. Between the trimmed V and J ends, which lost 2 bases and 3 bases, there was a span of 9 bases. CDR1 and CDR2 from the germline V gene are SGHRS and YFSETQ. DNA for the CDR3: TGCGCCAGCAGCTTAGGAGGGGACTACGAGCAGTACTTC. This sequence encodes CASSLGGDYEQYF.

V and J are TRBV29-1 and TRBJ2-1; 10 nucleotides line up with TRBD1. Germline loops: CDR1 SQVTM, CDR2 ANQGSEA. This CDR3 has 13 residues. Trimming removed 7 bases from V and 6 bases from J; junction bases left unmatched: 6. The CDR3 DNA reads TGCAGCGGATCCGGGACAGGGGTCAATGAGCAGTTCTTC. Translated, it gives CSGSGTGVNEQFF.

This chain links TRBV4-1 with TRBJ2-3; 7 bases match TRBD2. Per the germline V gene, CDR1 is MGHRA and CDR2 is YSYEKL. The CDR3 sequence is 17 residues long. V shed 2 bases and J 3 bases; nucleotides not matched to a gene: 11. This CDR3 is CASSQRRGLDSTDTQYF. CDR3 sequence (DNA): TGCGCCAGCAGCCAACGTCGAGGACTAGACTCAACAGATACGCAGTATTTT.

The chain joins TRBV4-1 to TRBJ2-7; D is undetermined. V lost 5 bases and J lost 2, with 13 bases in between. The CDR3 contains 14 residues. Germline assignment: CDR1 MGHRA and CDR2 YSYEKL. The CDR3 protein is CASSFYSPPYEQYF. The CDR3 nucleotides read TGCGCCAGCAGCTTCTACAGCCCTCCCTACGAGCAGTACTTC.

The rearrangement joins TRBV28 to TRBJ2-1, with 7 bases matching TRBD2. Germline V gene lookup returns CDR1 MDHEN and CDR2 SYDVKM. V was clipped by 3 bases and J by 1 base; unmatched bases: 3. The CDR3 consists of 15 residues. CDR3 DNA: TGTGCCAGCAGTTTGTGGGGGGGTTCCTACAATGAGCAGTTCTTC. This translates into CASSLWGGSYNEQFF.

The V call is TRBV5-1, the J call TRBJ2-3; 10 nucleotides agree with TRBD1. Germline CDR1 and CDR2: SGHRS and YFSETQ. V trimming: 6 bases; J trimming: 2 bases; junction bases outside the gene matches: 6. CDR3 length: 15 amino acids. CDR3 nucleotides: TGCGCCAGCACCCGACAGGGGGCGGCCACAGATACGCAGTATTTT. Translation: CASTRQGAATDTQYF.

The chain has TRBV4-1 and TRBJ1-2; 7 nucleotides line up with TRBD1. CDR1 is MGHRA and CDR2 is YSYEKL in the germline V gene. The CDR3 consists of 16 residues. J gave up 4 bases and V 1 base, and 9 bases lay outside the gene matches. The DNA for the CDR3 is TGCGCCAGCAGCCAAGGGGAACAGGGGAGTATCTATGGCTACACCTTC. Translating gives CASSQGEQGSIYGYTF.

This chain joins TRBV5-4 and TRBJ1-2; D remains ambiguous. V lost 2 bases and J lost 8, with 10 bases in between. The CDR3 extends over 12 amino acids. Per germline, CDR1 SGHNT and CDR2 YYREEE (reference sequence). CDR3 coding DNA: TGTGCCAGCAGCTTAATTTACGGGGGCTACACCTTC. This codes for CASSLIYGGYTF.